This T cell receptor beta chain is drawn from a study of CD8+ T cells in alopecia areata. Comments on this clone: At one boundary the junction diverges from the germline segment, which might be a read error.

Following RNA extraction, reverse transcription yielded cDNA that acted as the sequencing template. Clones were sequenced by immunoSEQ multiplex PCR, and TCRdb holds only the in-frame ones, with some missing. The table records approximately 98,000 clones, 45% to 60% of them present only once. This clonotype was sampled from a human donor with alopecia areata. Specimen: NKG2D-low CD8+ T cells sorted from blood.

The CDR3 loop reads CASSSHNPIF. In DNA, the CDR3 is TGTGCCAGCAGTTCCCACAACCCGATTTTT. The chain joins TRBV28 to TRBJ1-1; D is ambiguous. This CDR3 is 10 amino acids long. Per germline, CDR1 MDHEN and CDR2 SYDVKM. The entire variable domain, with the rest obtained from reference TRBV28 and TRBJ1-1, is as follows: DVKVTQSSRYLVKRTGEKVFLECVQDMDHENMFWYRQDPGLGLRLIYFSYDVKMKEKGDIPEGYSVSREKKERFSLILESASTNQTSMYLCASSSHNPIFGQGTRLTVV.